This TCR beta chain was identified in a study of CD8 T cells in ankylosing spondylitis. In this sample, this clonotype turned up a few times. What it binds is unknown. The V end was cut by 1 base, the J end by 1 base, with 7 bases between. CDR1 and CDR2 (germline): DFQATT, SNEGSKA (reference sequence). This CDR3 is 13 amino acids long. Study findings and constraints: Within ankylosing spondylitis blood, a TCR beta motif made up of seven to nine highly homologous variants appeared to be characteristic. In reactive arthritis synovial fluid and blood, some motif variants had been reported before. Researchers reportedly found disease-linked clones significantly enriched in matched ankylosing spondylitis synovial fluid.

The TCR beta libraries were generated through quantitative 5'-RACE incorporating molecular barcodes. TCRdb independently ran MiXCR on the 5' RACE reads; one entry per CDR3 protein. Of 300,000 to 400,000 distinct CDR3 sequences listed, approximately 20% are singletons. The sequenced material came from blood, either unsorted or a sorted T cell fraction (not recorded which). This sequence was found in a male donor with ankylosing spondylitis or in good health (not recorded which). J is TRBJ2-5 and V is TRBV20-1; D is undetermined. The CDR3 coding sequence is TGCAGTGCTAGAGGCACGGGCCAAGAGACCCAGTACTTC. It codes for CSARGTGQETQYF.